A single sample is the source of the 14 T cell receptor beta chains below, sequenced in a study of blood T cell repertoires in COVID-19 (dated by TCRdb to about 2020). The library was produced with the immunoSEQ multiplex PCR assay. The clones in this table, taken by TCRdb from immuneACCESS, are in-frame only. Not every clone is retained; where verified, under half of the shortfall comes from an unresolved V gene, and the cause of the rest is unknown. The sample table shows nearly 25,000 clones, and approximately 81% are seen once. The ten largest clones take up approximately 7% of the sample. The sample was peripheral blood. Source of these receptors: a man aged 65 to 79 with acute or convalescent COVID-19.

This sequence joins TRBV6-5 and TRBJ2-3; D is unresolved. Germline assignment: CDR1 MNHEY and CDR2 SVGAGI. V lost 6 bases to trimming and J lost 2 bases, with 12 bases between them. The CDR3 sequence is 14 residues long. The CDR3 here is CASSRDTPTDTQYF. CDR3 nucleotide sequence: TGTGCCAGCAGCCGCGATACCCCCACAGATACGCAGTATTTT.

The chain carries TRBV7-2 and TRBJ1-5; 7 nucleotides align to TRBD1. The CDR3 has 15 residues. The V gene's germline CDR1 is SGHTA and CDR2 FQGNSA. V shed 5 bases, J shed 6 bases, and the junction held 10 bases outside the gene matches. CDR3 nucleotide sequence: TGTGCCAGCAGCCCAACCAGGGGGTATCGTCAGCCCCAGCATTTT. Its protein product is CASSPTRGYRQPQHF.

The V call is TRBV30, the J call TRBJ1-2, with TRBD1 matching 10 bases. There are 14 residues in the CDR3. Germline CDR1 GTSNPN, CDR2 SVGIG (reference sequence). With 2 bases clipped from V and 1 base from J, the junction kept 1 base outside the gene matches. CDR3 sequence: CAWSRDRGNYGYTF. CDR3 sequence (DNA): TGTGCCTGGAGTCGGGACAGGGGTAACTATGGCTACACCTTC.

The chain employs TRBV29-1 and TRBJ1-1; a possible D gene is TRBD1 (5 bases). CDR1 and CDR2 (germline): SQVTM, ANQGSEA. Trimming shortened V by 4 bases and J by 4 bases, and 7 bases separated the two germline ends. The CDR3 is made up of 11 amino acids. The CDR3 is CSVGGGTEAFF. CDR3 DNA sequence: TGCAGCGTTGGGGGGGGCACTGAAGCTTTCTTT.

This chain joins TRBV7-6 and TRBJ1-3, with unresolved D. CDR3 length: 15 amino acids. Per germline, CDR1 SGHVS and CDR2 FNYEAQ. V lost 5 bases to trimming and J lost 0 bases, with 11 bases between them. Written as DNA, the CDR3 is TGTGCCAGCAGCCCGTTTGACTCCTCTGGAAACACCATATATTTT. The encoded protein is CASSPFDSSGNTIYF.

The CDR3 bases are TGTGCCAGCAGCCAAGGTCAGGGGGCGACCACTGAAGCTTTCTTT. Protein sequence: CASSQGQGATTEAFF. The chain is built from TRBV3-1 (or the pseudogene TRBV3-2) and TRBJ1-1; 8 bases are shared with TRBD1. The trim removed 1 base at V and 4 bases at J, leaving 5 bases unmatched. This CDR3 region has 15 residues. Germline loops: CDR1 LGHDT, CDR2 YNNKEL (reference sequence).

The chain has TRBV19 and TRBJ2-1; TRBD1 aligns across 12 bases. The CDR3 has 16 amino acids. Germline trimming cut 4 bases from V and 8 bases from J; bases unmatched to any gene: 9. The V gene's germline CDR1 is LNHDA and CDR2 SQIVND (reference sequence). The CDR3 DNA is TGTGCCAGTAGTACACGGGGACAGGGGGCGGTCTATGAGCAGTTCTTC. It translates to CASSTRGQGAVYEQFF.

The chain joins TRBV7-2 to TRBJ1-2; D perhaps matches TRBD1 (5 bases). The CDR3 runs 13 residues. Germline V gives CDR1 SGHTA, CDR2 FQGNSA. The V end lost 4 bases, the J end lost 7 bases, and 13 bases lay between the germline ends. The CDR3 bases are TGTGCCAGCAGCTCTCGTGGGGCGCTTGGCTACACCTTC. Protein product: CASSSRGALGYTF.

This rearrangement joins TRBV27 to TRBJ1-2; D perhaps matches TRBD1 (6 bases). CDR1 MNHEY and CDR2 SMNVEV come from the germline V gene (reference sequence). The CDR3 loop spans 14 amino acids. V was trimmed by 3 bases and J by 2 bases, leaving 10 bases between them. The CDR3 reads CASSFDRLNYGYTF. The CDR3 DNA reads as TGTGCCAGCAGTTTCGACAGGTTAAACTATGGCTACACCTTC.

The chain has TRBV20-1 and TRBJ2-5; TRBD2 aligns across 9 bases. The CDR3 covers 14 residues. Per the germline V gene, CDR1 is DFQATT and CDR2 is SNEGSKA (reference sequence). After removal of 3 bases from V and 4 bases from J, the junction contained 6 bases not matched to a gene. This chain's CDR3 is CSASWREGPETQYF. DNA for the CDR3: TGCAGTGCTAGTTGGCGGGAGGGGCCAGAGACCCAGTACTTC.

The J gene is TRBJ1-1, the V gene TRBV29-1; 8 bases are shared with TRBD1. The V gene's germline CDR1 is SQVTM and CDR2 ANQGSEA. The CDR3 contains 13 residues. V lost 2 bases and J lost 5; bases outside the gene matches: 4. As DNA, the CDR3 is TGCAGCGTTGAAAGGACAGGGAGGACTGAAGCTTTCTTT. Translating it yields CSVERTGRTEAFF.

V and J are TRBV7-8 and TRBJ2-3; 15 positions agree with TRBD2. The length of the CDR3 is 16 residues. Trimming at V came to 5 bases and at J to 6 bases, leaving 6 bases not matched to a gene. CDR1 SGHVS and CDR2 FQNEAQ come from the germline V gene. CDR3 bases: TGTGCCAGCAGCCCGAGGACTAGCGGGGGGGTGGATACGCAGTATTTT. Translating it yields CASSPRTSGGVDTQYF.

The chain links TRBV6-5 to TRBJ1-5; tentative D call: TRBD1 (5 bases). V was clipped by 5 bases and J by 7 bases, with 12 bases between them. CDR1 is MNHEY and CDR2 is SVGAGI in the germline V gene. This CDR3 is built from 13 residues. CDR3 DNA sequence: TGTGCCAGCAGTCGACAGAGCCACCAGCCCCAGCATTTT. Its translation: CASSRQSHQPQHF.

The rearrangement links TRBV14 to TRBJ1-2, with 12 positions matching TRBD1. CDR1 is SGHDN, CDR2 FVKESK, per germline. Trimming removed 0 bases from V and 4 bases from J; junction bases left unmatched: 12. There are 19 residues in the CDR3. The CDR3: CASSQDYKTGTGGGYGYTF. CDR3 bases: TGTGCCAGCAGCCAAGATTATAAAACCGGGACAGGGGGCGGCTATGGCTACACCTTC.